The clone carrying this T cell receptor beta chain occurred many times. The data were taken from a study of kidney transplant recipient with SARS-CoV-2 infection. Losses at the gene ends were 2 bases for V and 6 bases for J; bases not matched to a gene: 6. CDR1 and CDR2 from the germline V gene are MGHRA and YSYEKL. The CDR3 loop spans 15 amino acids. Via MiXCR, TCRdb re-called the reads, giving one row per CDR3 protein. The top ten clones hold about 7% of a sample with roughly 230,000 distinct CDR3 sequences, around 30% of them seen once. The source material was a blood sample, sampled at baseline and on day 111 from a kidney transplant recipient. The chain couples TRBV4-1 to TRBJ2-2, with 7 bases fitting TRBD1. This sequence was found in a male patient in his thirties who had COVID-19 and was a kidney transplant recipient. Part of the T cell pool may stem from the graft donor. The DNA of the CDR3 is TGCGCCAGCAGCCAACCTAACAGGGGACCCGGGGAGCTGTTTTTT. This translates into CASSQPNRGPGELFF.